This TCR beta chain was recorded in a study of blood T cell repertoires in COVID-19. Study summary: Specimens from acute and convalescent COVID-19 originated in the United States, Italy and Spain.

Authors' methods: Amplification with reference gene primers provided the estimates of nucleated cell counts. The method was immunoSEQ multiplex PCR; TCRdb's version includes in-frame clones alone and lacks a portion of them. V and J calls plus clone size are reproduced from that table; the DNA served to infer D and trimming. This sample has 250,000 to 300,000 clones; about 89% occur once, and the top ten carry approximately 2.2%. V was trimmed by 5 bases and J by 5 bases, leaving 19 bases between them. Looked up from germline, CDR1 is MNHEY and CDR2 is SMNVEV (reference sequence). There are 15 residues in the CDR3.

The sequenced sample was peripheral blood. The J gene is TRBJ2-7, the V gene TRBV27; a weak D match, TRBD2 (7 bases). The sequence was obtained from a man in his fifties or sixties with acute or convalescent COVID-19. CDR3 residues: CASSPLAGAFNEQYF. The CDR3 nucleotides are TGTGCCAGCAGTCCCCTCGCGGGGGCGTTTAACGAGCAGTACTTC.